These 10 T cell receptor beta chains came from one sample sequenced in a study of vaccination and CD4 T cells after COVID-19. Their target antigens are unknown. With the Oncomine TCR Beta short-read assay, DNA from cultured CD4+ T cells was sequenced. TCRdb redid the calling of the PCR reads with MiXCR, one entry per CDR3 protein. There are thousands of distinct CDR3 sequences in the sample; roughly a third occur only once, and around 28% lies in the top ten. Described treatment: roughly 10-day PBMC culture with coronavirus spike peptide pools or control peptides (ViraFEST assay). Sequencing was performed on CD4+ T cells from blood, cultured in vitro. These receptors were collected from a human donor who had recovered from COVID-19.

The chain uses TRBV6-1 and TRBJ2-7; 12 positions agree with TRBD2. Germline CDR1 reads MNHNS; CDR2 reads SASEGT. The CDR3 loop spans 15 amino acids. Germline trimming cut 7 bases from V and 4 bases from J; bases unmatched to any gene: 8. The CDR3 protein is CASTRPTSGGYEQYF. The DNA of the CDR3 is TGTGCCAGCACCAGACCCACTAGCGGGGGGTACGAGCAGTACTTC.

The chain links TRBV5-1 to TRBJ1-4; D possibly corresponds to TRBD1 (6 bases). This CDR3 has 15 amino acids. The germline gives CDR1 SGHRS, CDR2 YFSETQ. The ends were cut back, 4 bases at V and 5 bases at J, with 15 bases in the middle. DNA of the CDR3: TGCGCCAGCAGCCTAACGGACAGCTCAAATGAAAAACTGTTTTTT. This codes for CASSLTDSSNEKLFF.

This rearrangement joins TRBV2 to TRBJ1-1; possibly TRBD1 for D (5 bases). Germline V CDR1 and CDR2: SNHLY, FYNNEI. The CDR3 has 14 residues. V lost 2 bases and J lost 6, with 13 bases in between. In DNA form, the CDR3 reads TGTGCCAGCAGTGAACGGGGGTTCGAGGCTGAAGCTTTCTTT. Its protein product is CASSERGFEAEAFF.

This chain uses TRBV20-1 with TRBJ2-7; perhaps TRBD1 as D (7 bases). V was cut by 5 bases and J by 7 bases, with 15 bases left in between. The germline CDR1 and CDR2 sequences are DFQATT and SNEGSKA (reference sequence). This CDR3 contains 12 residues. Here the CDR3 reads CSASRTGLEQYF. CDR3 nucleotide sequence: TGCAGTGCTTCTCGGACAGGACTAGAGCAGTACTTC.

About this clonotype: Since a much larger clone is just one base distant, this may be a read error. The CDR3 DNA reads as TGCAGTGCTGGCCCGTCCTCCGGGACAGGGAGGGACTTC. Translating it yields CSAGPSSGTGRDF. The chain recombines TRBV20-1 with TRBJ2-4; 9 nucleotides agree with TRBD1. Germline lookup yields CDR1 DFQATT and CDR2 SNEGSKA (reference sequence). The CDR3 sequence is 13 residues long.

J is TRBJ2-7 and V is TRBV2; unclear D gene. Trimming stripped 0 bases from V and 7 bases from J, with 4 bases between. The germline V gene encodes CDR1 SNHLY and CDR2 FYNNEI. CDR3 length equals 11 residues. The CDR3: CASSEAREQYF. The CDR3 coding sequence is TGTGCCAGCAGTGAAGCGCGGGAGCAGTACTTC. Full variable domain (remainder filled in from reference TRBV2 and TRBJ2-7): EPEVTQTPSHQVTQMGQEVILRCVPISNHLYFYWYRQILGQKVEFLVSFYNNEISEKSEIFDDQFSVERPDGSNFTLKIRSTKLEDSAMYFCASSEAREQYFGPGTRLTVT.

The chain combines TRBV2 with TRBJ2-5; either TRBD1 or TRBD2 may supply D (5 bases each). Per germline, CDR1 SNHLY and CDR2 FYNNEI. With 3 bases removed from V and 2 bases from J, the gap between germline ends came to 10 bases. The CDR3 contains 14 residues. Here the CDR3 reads CASSDGTGQETQYF. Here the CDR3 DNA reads TGTGCCAGCAGTGACGGGACCGGTCAAGAGACCCAGTACTTC.

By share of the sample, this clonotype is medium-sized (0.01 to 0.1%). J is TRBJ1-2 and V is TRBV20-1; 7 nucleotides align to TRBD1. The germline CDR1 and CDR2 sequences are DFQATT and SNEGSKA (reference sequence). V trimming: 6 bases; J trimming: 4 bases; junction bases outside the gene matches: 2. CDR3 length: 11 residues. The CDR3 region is CSAGTAYGYTF. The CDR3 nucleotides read TGCAGTGCCGGGACAGCCTATGGCTACACCTTC.

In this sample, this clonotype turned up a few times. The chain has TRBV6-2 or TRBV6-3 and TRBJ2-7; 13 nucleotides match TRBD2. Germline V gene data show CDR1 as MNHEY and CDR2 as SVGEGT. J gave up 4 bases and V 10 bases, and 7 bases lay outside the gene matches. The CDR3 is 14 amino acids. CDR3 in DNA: TGTGCCACCAGACTAGCGGGGGGCTTATACGAGCAGTACTTC. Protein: CATRLAGGLYEQYF.

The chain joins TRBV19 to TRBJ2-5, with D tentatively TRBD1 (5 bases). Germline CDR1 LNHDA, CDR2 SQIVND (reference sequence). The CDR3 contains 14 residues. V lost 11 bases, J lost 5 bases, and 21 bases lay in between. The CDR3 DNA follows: TGTGCCTGGAGTGTAGGGCAGGGCTCTGAGACCCAGTACTTC. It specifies CAWSVGQGSETQYF.